This T cell receptor beta chain was recorded in a study of T cell responses to AZD1222 COVID-19 vaccine. Germline CDR1 SGHNT, CDR2 YENEEA. The CDR3 consists of 15 residues. V lost 4 bases and J 5 bases, leaving 14 bases between the germline ends. Method: immunoSEQ multiplex PCR; TCRdb's copy keeps in-frame clones and lacks some. The sample consists of roughly 120,000 clones, 80% to 90% of them appearing once. This chain connects TRBV11-3 to TRBJ2-2, with D possibly matching TRBD1 (6 bases). The TCR comes from an adult in good health. Here the sequenced sample was peripheral blood, taken on day 0 of MenACWY control vaccination. The CDR3 here is CASSSSGVGTGELFF. CDR3 in DNA: TGTGCCAGCAGCTCATCAGGGGTTGGTACCGGGGAGCTGTTTTTT.